Listed here is a single T cell receptor beta chain. What it recognizes is unknown. The data originate from a study of shared clonotypes between healthy human individuals. Repertoires were generated with immunoSEQ multiplex PCR, while TCRdb's copy carries only in-frame clones and drops some. The profile shows approximately 1.5 million clones, approximately 98.5% of them singletons. Findings and limits, study-wide: Non-shared clonotypes had lower generation probabilities than those shared by all four donors. Naive subsets tended to show greater estimated richness than memory subsets.

V was trimmed by 1 base and J by 6 bases, leaving 7 bases between them. This CDR3 has 13 amino acids. Germline CDR1 is SNHLY and CDR2 is FYNNEI. This TCR was recovered from a man between 25 and 39 years old in good health. What was sequenced was naive CD4+ T cells sorted from blood. Subset given: CD45RA+ positively selected. The chain carries TRBV2 and TRBJ2-1, with D perhaps matching TRBD2 (6 bases). CDR3 loop: CASSEGLVNEQFF. The CDR3, as DNA: TGTGCCAGCAGTGAAGGACTAGTCAATGAGCAGTTCTTC.